A selection of T cell receptor beta chains follows, all from one sample in a study of CD8 T cells in ankylosing spondylitis. One entry per CDR3 protein, called by TCRdb with MiXCR from the 5' RACE reads. The profile shows around 150,000 distinct CDR3 sequences, around 43% of them singletons. The sample consisted of synovial fluid, either unsorted or a sorted T cell fraction (not recorded which). The receptors come from a male donor with ankylosing spondylitis. Both conserved end residues are part of each CDR3. A D gene is named only where the DNA matches it firmly. Where a row states a size, it is once, few, many or the class of an expanded clone; other rows omit it.

CDR3aa	CDR3nt	abundance	v_gene	j_gene	d_gene
CASSHRRELGELFF	TGCGCCAGCAGCCATCGGCGGGAGCTCGGGGAGCTGTTTTTT	few	TRBV4-3	TRBJ2-2	TRBD2
CSVDRGRQVEAFF	TGCAGCGTTGACAGGGGCCGACAAGTTGAAGCTTTCTTT	.	TRBV29-1	TRBJ1-1	.
CASSLRFSAKRSRREAQYF	TGTGCCAGCAGTTTGAGGTTCTCAGCGAAGCGGAGCCGAAGAGAAGCCCAGTACTTC	.	TRBV28	TRBJ2-5	.
CASSLPHYEQYF	TGTGCCAGCAGTTTACCCCATTATGAGCAGTACTTC	.	TRBV28	TRBJ2-7	.
CASSPSGTSSDTQYF	TGCGCCAGCAGCCCCTCTGGGACTAGCTCCGATACGCAGTATTTT	few	TRBV4-3	TRBJ2-3	TRBD2
CATGVGGHTEAFF	TGTGCCACCGGGGTAGGGGGACACACTGAAGCTTTCTTT	.	TRBV28	TRBJ1-1	.
CASRLDTGARWNIQYF	TGTGCCAGCAGGCTGGATACGGGGGCTCGGTGGAACATTCAGTACTTC	.	TRBV12-3/TRBV12-4	TRBJ2-4	.
CSARVGTGGNTIYF	TGCAGTGCTAGAGTCGGGACTGGTGGAAACACCATATATTTT	.	TRBV20-1	TRBJ1-3	.
CASSYSTGEQYF	TGTGCCAGCAGTTACTCGACTGGCGAGCAGTACTTC	few	TRBV6-5	TRBJ2-7	.
CASSLSGTYTNEKLFF	TGTGCCAGCAGTTTATCGGGGACTTACACTAATGAAAAACTGTTTTTT	many	TRBV27	TRBJ1-4	.
CASRKGLADYNEQFF	TGTGCCAGCAGAAAAGGACTAGCGGACTACAATGAGCAGTTCTTC	.	TRBV12-3/TRBV12-4	TRBJ2-1	TRBD2
CASSPHGQVVGGYTF	TGTGCCAGCAGCCCCCACGGACAGGTGGTTGGTGGCTACACCTTC	.	TRBV14	TRBJ1-2	TRBD1
CASSLGLAAWNEQFF	TGTGCCAGCAGCTTAGGGCTAGCGGCATGGAATGAGCAGTTCTTC	many	TRBV7-2	TRBJ2-1	TRBD2
CASSLGRLSWYEQYF	TGTGCCAGCAGCTTAGGTCGGCTGAGTTGGTACGAGCAGTACTTC	.	TRBV7-9	TRBJ2-7	.
CASSLYPLSGQAKTEAFF	TGTGCCAGCAGTTTATATCCCCTAAGTGGGCAGGCAAAGACTGAAGCTTTCTTT	.	TRBV27	TRBJ1-1	.
CASSFCPLAGGQVYEQYF	TGTGCCAGCAGTTTCTGTCCACTAGCGGGAGGGCAGGTTTACGAGCAGTACTTC	.	TRBV28	TRBJ2-7	TRBD2
CASSGWADSGANVLTF	TGTGCCAGCAGTGGGTGGGCGGATTCTGGGGCCAACGTCCTGACTTTC	.	TRBV27	TRBJ2-6	.
CASSLGPRGLVTGELFF	TGTGCCAGCAGTTTAGGACCAAGGGGGCTGGTAACCGGGGAGCTGTTTTTT	many	TRBV27	TRBJ2-2	TRBD1
CASSYSPDRGFYGYTF	TGTGCCAGCAGTTACTCTCCCGACAGGGGTTTCTATGGCTACACCTTC	.	TRBV6-5	TRBJ1-2	TRBD1
CSARDGDRSYNEQFF	TGCAGTGCTAGAGATGGGGACAGGTCCTACAATGAGCAGTTCTTC	.	TRBV20-1	TRBJ2-1	TRBD1
CASSRVNQPQHF	TGTGCCAGCAGCAGGGTTAATCAGCCCCAGCATTTT	.	TRBV12-3/TRBV12-4	TRBJ1-5	.
CASSTRQGVGEQYF	TGCGCCAGCAGCACCCGACAGGGGGTCGGCGAGCAGTACTTC	few	TRBV5-1	TRBJ2-7	TRBD1
CATSRELAAGSLSSYEQYF	TGTGCCACCAGCAGAGAACTAGCCGCGGGTTCCCTAAGCTCCTACGAGCAGTACTTC	few	TRBV15	TRBJ2-7	.